This T cell receptor beta chain stems from a study of blood T cell repertoires in COVID-19. Turning to the study itself: Both acute and convalescent COVID-19 samples were obtained from the United States, Italy and Spain.

Original methodology: Amplification of reference gene primers provided the estimated nucleated cell counts. Clones were read by immunoSEQ multiplex PCR, and TCRdb kept only the in-frame ones, dropping some. V, J and clone size are those of that table, while D and trimming were read from the DNA. In the table there are over 25,000 clones, roughly 83% of which are singletons. CDR3 length equals 16 residues. The junction had 1 base not matched to a gene; V was cut back by 0 bases and J by 4 bases. Per the germline V gene, CDR1 is LNHDA and CDR2 is SQIVND (reference sequence). The receptor was isolated from a man older than 75 with active COVID-19. The sample taken for sequencing was peripheral blood. This rearrangement joins TRBV19 to TRBJ1-5; 12 bases match TRBD1. The CDR3 DNA sequence: TGTGCCAGTAGTATAGAGGGACAGGGGGCGAATCAGCCCCAGCATTTT. The encoded protein is CASSIEGQGANQPQHF. Based on the CDR3 plus reference TRBV19 and TRBJ1-5, the full variable domain is DGGITQSPKYLFRKEGQNVTLSCEQNLNHDAMYWYRQDPGQGLRLIYYSQIVNDFQKGDIAEGYSVSREKKESFPLTVTSAQKNPTAFYLCASSIEGQGANQPQHFGDGTRLSIL.